The T cell receptor beta chain described here comes from a study of PD-1 blockade in classical Hodgkin lymphoma. Study outcomes and limitations: Newly diagnosed patients had baseline TCR diversity that was reportedly lower than that of healthy donors.

Here immunoSEQ multiplex PCR was the method, and the copy in TCRdb shows in-frame clones only, minus some. Of 20,000 to 25,000 clones listed, 85% to 95% are singletons. The CDR3 runs to 15 residues. Germline loops: CDR1 SGHRS, CDR2 YFSETQ. J was trimmed by 1 base and V by 4 bases; bases with no gene match: 7. Details on this clone: Its specificity is not known.

Time point in this sample: newly diagnosed, previously untreated cHL patient sample. Magnetic negative selection was used to purify CD4+ T cells from thawed PBMCs. The TCR was taken from a human donor with classical Hodgkin lymphoma. The chain employs TRBV5-1 and TRBJ2-5; 7 bases match TRBD1. Input material: CD4+ T cells from blood. Here the CDR3 reads CASSETGRVQETQYF. The CDR3 nucleotides read TGCGCCAGCAGCGAGACAGGGAGAGTCCAAGAGACCCAGTACTTC.